These 31 T cell receptor beta chains were sequenced from one sample in a study of early T cells in non-severe SARS-CoV-2 infection. TCRdb recomputed calls from the 5' RACE reads with MiXCR, one row per CDR3 protein. The top ten hold 6.5% of the sample, which has around 61,000 distinct CDR3 sequences, roughly a tenth seen once. Input material: whole blood. All receptors derive from an adult who was a healthcare worker with PCR-confirmed SARS-CoV-2 infection or an uninfected control (not recorded which).

This sequence joins TRBV28 and TRBJ2-6; the match to TRBD2 covers 7 bases. J was trimmed by 0 bases and V by 6 bases; bases with no gene match: 11. The CDR3 is 18 amino acids. CDR1 and CDR2 (germline): MDHEN, SYDVKM. The CDR3 protein is CASSRTGGASSGANVLTF. Here the CDR3 DNA reads TGTGCCAGCAGCCGTACGGGGGGAGCGTCCTCTGGGGCCAACGTCCTGACTTTC.

This clonotype was counted ten times or more. CDR3 nucleotides: TGTGCCAGCAGCACGACTCCCTACAATGAGCAGTTCTTC. This codes for CASSTTPYNEQFF. This sequence joins TRBV7-3 and TRBJ2-1; D is uncertain. Germline V lookup: CDR1 SGHTA, CDR2 FQGTGA. This CDR3 contains 13 residues. The V end lost 5 bases, the J end lost 2 bases, and 7 bases lay between the germline ends.

This clonotype occurred many times. V and J are TRBV6-2 or TRBV6-3 and TRBJ2-2; no clear D gene. V dropped 5 bases and J dropped 5 bases, with 12 bases sitting between them. The CDR3 totals 14 residues. Germline V lookup: CDR1 MNHEY, CDR2 SVGEGT. This CDR3 is CASSPSGVTGELFF. As DNA, the CDR3 is TGTGCCAGCAGTCCCTCTGGGGTGACCGGGGAGCTGTTTTTT.

This clonotype was seen many times. The chain has TRBV18 and TRBJ2-3, with D perhaps being TRBD1 or TRBD2 (5 bases each). The CDR3 covers 15 residues. Trimming took 1 base from V and 0 from J, leaving 8 bases between them. The germline CDR1 and CDR2 sequences are KGHSH and LQKENI. In DNA, the CDR3 is TGTGCCAGCTCACCACTGGGACGGAGCACAGATACGCAGTATTTT. It yields the protein CASSPLGRSTDTQYF.

In its sample, this clonotype was seen a few times. The chain carries TRBV7-9 and TRBJ2-1, with D hard to call. Germline CDR1 SEHNR, CDR2 FQNEAQ (reference sequence). The CDR3 sequence is 12 residues long. Trimming left V 5 bases short and J 10 bases short, with 12 bases between. CDR3 sequence: CASSPPPEEQFF. The CDR3 nucleotides read TGTGCCAGCAGCCCCCCCCCAGAGGAGCAGTTCTTC.

The sample holds many counts of this clonotype. The chain carries TRBV3-1 and TRBJ1-2; the match to TRBD1 covers 7 bases. Germline CDR1 and CDR2: LGHDT and YNNKEL (reference sequence). This CDR3 has 16 residues. Germline trimming cut 0 bases from V and 4 bases from J; bases unmatched to any gene: 8. CDR3 bases: TGTGCCAGCAGCCAAGAAAGGTCGGGACAGTCCTATGGCTACACCTTC. Translated, it gives CASSQERSGQSYGYTF.

There are many counts of this clonotype. The rearrangement joins TRBV20-1 to TRBJ1-2; D remains ambiguous. Germline V lookup: CDR1 DFQATT, CDR2 SNEGSKA (reference sequence). V was pared by 2 bases and J by 8 bases, with 9 bases between. The CDR3 runs to 11 residues. The chain's CDR3 is CSARNTMGYTF. The CDR3 nucleotides read TGCAGTGCTAGAAATACGATGGGCTACACCTTC.

This clonotype has only a few counts. The rearrangement uses TRBV5-8 and TRBJ2-7, with D tentatively TRBD2 (6 bases). Trimming took off 4 bases at V and 2 bases at J, with 16 bases between the two ends. CDR3 length: 15 residues. The germline CDR1 and CDR2 sequences are SGHTS and YDEGEE. This CDR3 is CASSMSGRTTYEQYF. DNA for the CDR3: TGTGCCAGCAGCATGTCGGGGAGGACGACCTACGAGCAGTACTTC.

This clonotype has at least ten counts. CDR3 bases: TGCAGCGCGATTAGCGCCCTGGTCGATACGCAGTATTTT. Its translation: CSAISALVDTQYF. V usage is TRBV20-1 and J usage is TRBJ2-3; D may be TRBD2 (5 bases). CDR3 size: 13 residues. Germline-derived CDR1 and CDR2 are DFQATT and SNEGSKA (reference sequence).

The table lists this clonotype with many counts. The J gene is TRBJ2-3, the V gene TRBV18; unclear D gene. This CDR3 has 16 residues. V lost 0 bases to trimming and J lost 0 bases, with 10 bases between them. The germline V gene has CDR1 KGHSH and CDR2 LQKENI. The CDR3, as DNA: TGTGCCAGCTCACCACCGGATCAGTACAGCACAGATACGCAGTATTTT. This translates into CASSPPDQYSTDTQYF.

This clonotype is medium-sized (0.01 to 0.1%). V and J are TRBV9 and TRBJ2-3, with a weak D call TRBD2 (5 bases). The length of the CDR3 is 17 residues. Germline V gives CDR1 SGDLS, CDR2 YYNGEE. Trimming stripped 4 bases from V and 1 base from J, with 19 bases between. CDR3 nucleotide sequence: TGTGCCAGCAGCAAATACGAGGCTAGCACGGGCACAGATACGCAGTATTTT. Translating gives CASSKYEASTGTDTQYF.

This clonotype was counted ten times or more. This chain links TRBV27 with TRBJ1-5, with 8 nucleotides matching TRBD1. Per the germline V gene, CDR1 is MNHEY and CDR2 is SMNVEV (reference sequence). The length of the CDR3 is 18 residues. The junction had 13 bases not matched to a gene; V was cut back by 6 bases and J by 0 bases. In DNA, the CDR3 is TGTGCCAGCAGACGGACAGGGTCTAAGGGGTATAGCAATCAGCCCCAGCATTTT. This sequence encodes CASRRTGSKGYSNQPQHF.

About this clonotype itself: A much larger clonotype is one base distant, so this may be a read error. The chain is built from TRBV6-2 or TRBV6-3 and TRBJ2-7; unclear D gene. Germline V gives CDR1 MNHEY, CDR2 SVGEGT. CDR3 length: 13 amino acids. CDR3 nucleotide sequence: TGTGCCAGCACCTTCCGACCCTCCTACGAGCTGTACTTC. Its protein is CASTFRPSYELYF.

This clonotype was seen repeatedly, ten times or more. This rearrangement joins TRBV7-2 to TRBJ2-1; no clear D gene. The CDR3 consists of 17 residues. The germline V gene has CDR1 SGHTA and CDR2 FQGNSA. Trimming took 1 base from V and 7 from J, leaving 20 bases between them. The chain's CDR3 is CASSLVGWASFRNEQFF. As DNA, the CDR3 is TGTGCCAGCAGCTTAGTTGGGTGGGCTAGTTTTAGGAATGAGCAGTTCTTC.

This clonotype was picked up a small number of times. The chain has TRBV20-1 and TRBJ1-1; 7 nucleotides match TRBD1. There are 15 residues in the CDR3. V lost 4 bases to trimming and J lost 7 bases; unmatched junction nucleotides: 15. CDR1 and CDR2 from the germline V gene are DFQATT and SNEGSKA (reference sequence). This CDR3 is CSATPGQRRDGEAFF. CDR3 nucleotides: TGCAGTGCTACCCCGGGACAGAGAAGGGACGGTGAAGCTTTCTTT.

This chain connects TRBV9 to TRBJ2-1, with TRBD2 identical over 7 bases. Germline V gene sequence: CDR1 SGDLS, CDR2 YYNGEE. The CDR3 runs 16 residues. V shed 3 bases and J 5 bases; nucleotides not matched to a gene: 11. The CDR3 coding sequence is TGTGCCAGCAGCGGAGGAGCGGGGCTGGGGCACAATGAGCAGTTCTTC. Residues: CASSGGAGLGHNEQFF. Using reference TRBV9 and TRBJ2-1 for the parts outside the CDR3, the full variable domain is DSGVTQTPKHLITATGQRVTLRCSPRSGDLSVYWYQQSLDQGLQFLIQYYNGEERAKGNILERFSAQQFPDLHSELNLSSLELGDSALYFCASSGGAGLGHNEQFFGPGTRLTVL.

V and J are TRBV29-1 and TRBJ2-7; tentatively, D is TRBD1 or TRBD2 (6 bases each). The germline gives CDR1 SQVTM, CDR2 ANQGSEA. CDR3 length equals 14 residues. V lost 7 bases to trimming and J lost 9 bases, with 25 bases between them. The DNA for the CDR3 is TGCAGCGCACAGGGAGTCGGGGACTTGCCCGGGCAGTACTTC. Translation gives CSAQGVGDLPGQYF.

This clonotype was counted at least ten times. This sequence joins TRBV18 and TRBJ2-1; D tentatively reads TRBD1 or TRBD2 (5 bases each). Germline V gives CDR1 KGHSH, CDR2 LQKENI. This CDR3 contains 15 residues. Trimming took 4 bases from V and 3 from J, leaving 13 bases between them. The CDR3 protein is CASSQSRDLYNEQFF. The CDR3 coding sequence is TGTGCCAGCTCACAGAGCCGGGACCTCTACAATGAGCAGTTCTTC. Combining the CDR3 with reference TRBV18 and TRBJ2-1 gives the whole variable domain NAGVMQNPRHLVRRRGQEARLRCSPMKGHSHVYWYRQLPEEGLKFMVYLQKENIIDESGMPKERFSAEFPKEGPSILRIQQVVRGDSAAYFCASSQSRDLYNEQFFGPGTRLTVL.

This clonotype was found many times. The chain recombines TRBV5-1 with TRBJ2-3; 8 nucleotides match TRBD2. Looked up from germline, CDR1 is SGHRS and CDR2 is YFSETQ. The junction had 3 bases not matched to a gene; V was cut back by 0 bases and J by 3 bases. The CDR3 length is 15 residues. The CDR3 nucleotides read TGCGCCAGCAGCTTGGTAGGCGGGGGGACAGATACGCAGTATTTT. Encoded protein: CASSLVGGGTDTQYF.

This clonotype was counted at least ten times. The chain couples TRBV18 to TRBJ1-5, with D hard to call. The CDR3 covers 12 residues. Germline CDR1 KGHSH, CDR2 LQKENI. Trimming took 8 bases from V and 1 from J, leaving 6 bases between them. The CDR3 spells CASQKSNQPQHF. CDR3 nucleotides: TGTGCCAGCCAGAAAAGCAATCAGCCCCAGCATTTT.

This clonotype was found many times. This chain connects TRBV27 to TRBJ1-1; D possibly corresponds to TRBD1 (6 bases). V was cut by 6 bases and J by 3 bases, with 11 bases left in between. The CDR3 spans 13 residues. In germline, CDR1 is MNHEY, CDR2 SMNVEV (reference sequence). This chain's CDR3 is CASRRGGHTEAFF. CDR3 coding DNA: TGTGCCAGCAGAAGGGGGGGCCACACTGAAGCTTTCTTT.

This clonotype has at least ten counts. The chain employs TRBV20-1 and TRBJ1-2; D gene ambiguous. The ends were cut back, 6 bases at V and 0 bases at J, with 14 bases in the middle. CDR3 length equals 14 residues. Germline CDR1 is DFQATT and CDR2 is SNEGSKA (reference sequence). In DNA, the CDR3 is TGCAGTGCCCCTTGGAGAGGCTCTAACTATGGCTACACCTTC. Protein: CSAPWRGSNYGYTF.

This clonotype was found a few times. V usage is TRBV19 and J usage is TRBJ2-7, with 8 bases lining up with TRBD2. Germline lookup yields CDR1 LNHDA and CDR2 SQIVND (reference sequence). Losses at the gene ends were 10 bases for V and 4 bases for J; bases not matched to a gene: 3. The length of the CDR3 is 11 residues. This CDR3 reads CATGRAYEQYF. CDR3 bases: TGTGCCACCGGGAGGGCATACGAGCAGTACTTC.

This clonotype came up many times. V usage is TRBV27 and J usage is TRBJ2-2; D gene ambiguous. V was cut by 0 bases and J by 1 base, with 6 bases left in between. The CDR3 has 15 residues. From germline, CDR1 is MNHEY and CDR2 SMNVEV (reference sequence). The CDR3 protein is CASSLSWVNTGELFF. CDR3 nucleotide sequence: TGTGCCAGCAGTTTATCTTGGGTGAACACCGGGGAGCTGTTTTTT.

The chain is built from TRBV7-9 and TRBJ1-4; D ambiguous. CDR1 SEHNR and CDR2 FQNEAQ come from the germline V gene (reference sequence). The V end was cut by 1 base, the J end by 2 bases, with 8 bases between. There are 15 residues in the CDR3. CDR3 nucleotides: TGTGCCAGCAGCTTAGTTGACTCGACTAATGAAAAACTGTTTTTT. Protein sequence: CASSLVDSTNEKLFF.

The chain carries TRBV6-2 or TRBV6-3 and TRBJ1-1, with 10 nucleotides matching TRBD1. CDR1 is MNHEY, CDR2 SVGEGT, per germline. This CDR3 has 18 residues. After removal of 7 bases from V and 5 bases from J, the junction contained 19 bases not matched to a gene. CDR3 amino acids: CASTPTGTGVLGRTEAFF. The DNA of the CDR3 is TGTGCCAGCACTCCAACCGGGACAGGGGTTTTAGGAAGGACTGAAGCTTTCTTT.

The chain recombines TRBV10-3 with TRBJ2-5, with D possibly TRBD2 on 5 matching bases. This CDR3 has 15 amino acids. The germline V and J ends were trimmed by 7 bases and 2 bases, with 17 bases remaining between them. Germline CDR1 is ENHRY and CDR2 is SYGVKD. The CDR3 DNA sequence: TGTGCCATCAAGAGCGGACTGGAGGTACAAGAGACCCAGTACTTC. It codes for CAIKSGLEVQETQYF.

The sample holds many counts of this clonotype. This CDR3 is CASSFVDYGYTF. In DNA, the CDR3 is TGTGCCAGCAGCTTCGTCGACTATGGCTACACCTTC. The chain combines TRBV11-3 with TRBJ1-2, with unresolved D. CDR1 is SGHNT and CDR2 is YENEEA in the germline V gene. Trimming stripped 3 bases from V and 3 bases from J, with 5 bases between. This CDR3 has 12 residues.

In its sample, this clonotype was seen many times. The chain joins TRBV13 to TRBJ1-4, with a tentative D call TRBD1 (5 bases). This CDR3 comprises 12 residues. Germline V gives CDR1 PRHDT, CDR2 FYEKMQ (reference sequence). The V end was cut by 1 base, the J end by 14 bases, with 11 bases between. In DNA form, the CDR3 reads TGTGCCAGCAGCTTAGAGCTTGGGGGGCTGTTTTTT. Translation: CASSLELGGLFF.

V is TRBV4-2 and J is TRBJ2-4; a weak D match, TRBD2 (6 bases). The length of the CDR3 is 20 residues. The V gene lost 0 bases and the J gene lost 3 bases, with 24 bases spanning the gap. Germline CDR1 and CDR2: LGHNA and YNFKEQ. CDR3 bases: TGTGCCAGCAGCCAAGATCCGACTAGAGGGACCCCAGATAGCAAAAACATTCAGTACTTC. Its protein product is CASSQDPTRGTPDSKNIQYF.

The rearrangement joins TRBV9 to TRBJ2-7; 10 bases match TRBD2. V gave up 4 bases and J gave up 2 bases; unmatched junction bases: 3. The CDR3 has 14 residues. CDR1 and CDR2 (germline): SGDLS, YYNGEE. CDR3 DNA sequence: TGTGCCAGCAGCCCGGGACTAGCGACCTACGAGCAGTACTTC. Protein product: CASSPGLATYEQYF.